This TCR beta chain was documented in a study of blood T cell repertoires in COVID-19. Overall study context: Samples representing acute and convalescent COVID-19 were sourced from the United States, Italy and Spain.

Methods used by the authors: The assay estimated nucleated cells by amplifying reference gene primers. This table comes from immunoSEQ multiplex PCR, and its TCRdb copy is limited to in-frame clones, with some not included. The D gene and trimming were derived from the DNA, and the V and J assignments and clone size from that table. The sample lists approximately 91,000 clones, about 85% occurring once. The sequenced sample consisted of peripheral blood. This sequence originates from a man in his 70s with acute or convalescent COVID-19.

CDR3 residues: CASSERRSGTNYGYTF. The CDR3 DNA reads TGTGCCAGCAGTGAAAGGAGGTCAGGGACAAACTATGGCTACACCTTC. The J gene is TRBJ1-2, the V gene TRBV2; D is possibly TRBD1 (6 bases). Germline assignment: CDR1 SNHLY and CDR2 FYNNEI. Trimming cost V 2 bases and J 2 bases, with 15 bases left between them. This CDR3 spans 16 amino acids.